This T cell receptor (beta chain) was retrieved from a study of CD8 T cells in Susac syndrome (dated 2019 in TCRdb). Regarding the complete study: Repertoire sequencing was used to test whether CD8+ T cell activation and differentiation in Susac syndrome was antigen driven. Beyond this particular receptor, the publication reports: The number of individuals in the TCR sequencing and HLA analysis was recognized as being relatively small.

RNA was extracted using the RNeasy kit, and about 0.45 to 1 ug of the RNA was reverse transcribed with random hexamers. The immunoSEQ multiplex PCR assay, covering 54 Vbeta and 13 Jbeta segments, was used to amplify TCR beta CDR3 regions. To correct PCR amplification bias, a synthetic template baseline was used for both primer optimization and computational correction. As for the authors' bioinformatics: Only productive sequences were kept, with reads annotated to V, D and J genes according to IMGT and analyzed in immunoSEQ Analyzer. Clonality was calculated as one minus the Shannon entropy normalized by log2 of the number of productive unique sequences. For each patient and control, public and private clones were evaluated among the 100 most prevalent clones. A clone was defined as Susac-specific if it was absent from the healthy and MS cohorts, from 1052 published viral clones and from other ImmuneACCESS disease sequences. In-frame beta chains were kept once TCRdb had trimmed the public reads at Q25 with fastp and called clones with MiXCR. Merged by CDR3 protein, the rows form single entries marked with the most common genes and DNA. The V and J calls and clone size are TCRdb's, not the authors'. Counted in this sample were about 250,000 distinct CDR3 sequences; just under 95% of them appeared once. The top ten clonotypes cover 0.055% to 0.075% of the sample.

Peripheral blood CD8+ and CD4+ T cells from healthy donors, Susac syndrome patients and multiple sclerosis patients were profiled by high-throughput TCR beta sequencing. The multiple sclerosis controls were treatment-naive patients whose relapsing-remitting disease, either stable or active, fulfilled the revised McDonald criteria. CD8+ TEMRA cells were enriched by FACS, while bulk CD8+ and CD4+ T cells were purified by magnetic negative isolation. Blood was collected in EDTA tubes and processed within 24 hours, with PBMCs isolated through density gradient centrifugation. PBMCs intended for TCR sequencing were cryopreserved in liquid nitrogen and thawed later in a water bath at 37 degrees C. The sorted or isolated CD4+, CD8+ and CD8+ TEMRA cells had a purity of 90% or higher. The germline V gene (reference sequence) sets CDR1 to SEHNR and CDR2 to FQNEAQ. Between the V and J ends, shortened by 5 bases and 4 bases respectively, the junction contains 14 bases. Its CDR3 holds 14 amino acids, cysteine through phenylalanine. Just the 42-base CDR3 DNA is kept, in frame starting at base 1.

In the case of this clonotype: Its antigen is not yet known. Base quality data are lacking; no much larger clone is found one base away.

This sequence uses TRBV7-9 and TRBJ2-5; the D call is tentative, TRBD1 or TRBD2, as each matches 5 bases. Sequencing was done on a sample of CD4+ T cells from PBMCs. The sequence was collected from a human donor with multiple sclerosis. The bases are TGTGCCAGCAGCCGGAGAGGGGACCGAGAGACCCAGTACTTC. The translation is CASSRRGDRETQYF.